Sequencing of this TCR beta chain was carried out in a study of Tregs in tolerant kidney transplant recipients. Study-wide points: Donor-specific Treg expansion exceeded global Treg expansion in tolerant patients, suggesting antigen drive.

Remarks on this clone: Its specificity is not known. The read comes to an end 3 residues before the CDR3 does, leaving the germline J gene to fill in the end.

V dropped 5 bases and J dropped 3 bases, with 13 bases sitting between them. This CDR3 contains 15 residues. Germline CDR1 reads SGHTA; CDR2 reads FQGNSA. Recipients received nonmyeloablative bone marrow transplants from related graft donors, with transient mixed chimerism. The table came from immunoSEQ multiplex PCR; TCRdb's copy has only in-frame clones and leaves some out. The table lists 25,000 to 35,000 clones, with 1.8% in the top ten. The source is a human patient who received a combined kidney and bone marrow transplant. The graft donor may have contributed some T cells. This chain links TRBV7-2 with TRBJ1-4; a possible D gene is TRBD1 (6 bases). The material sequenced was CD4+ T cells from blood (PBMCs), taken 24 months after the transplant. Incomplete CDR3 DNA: TGTGCCAGCAGCCCCCGGGGGGGCCCTAATGAAAAA. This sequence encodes CASSPRGGPNEK. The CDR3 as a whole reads CASSPRGGPNEKLFF.